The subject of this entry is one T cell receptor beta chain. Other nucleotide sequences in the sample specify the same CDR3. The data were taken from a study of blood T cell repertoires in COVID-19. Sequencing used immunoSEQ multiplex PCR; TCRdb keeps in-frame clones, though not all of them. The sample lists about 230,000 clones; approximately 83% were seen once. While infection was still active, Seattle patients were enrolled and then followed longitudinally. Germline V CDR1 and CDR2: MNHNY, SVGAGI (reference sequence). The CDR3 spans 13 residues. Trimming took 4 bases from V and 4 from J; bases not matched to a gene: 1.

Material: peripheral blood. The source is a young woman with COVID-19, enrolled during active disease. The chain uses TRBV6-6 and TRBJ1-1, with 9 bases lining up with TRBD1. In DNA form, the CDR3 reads TGTGCCAGCAGTTCGGACAGGGGCACTGAAGCTTTCTTT. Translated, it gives CASSSDRGTEAFF.